This T cell receptor (beta chain) came from a study of identical twins (dated by TCRdb to the mid-2010s). Broadly, across the study: To test whether fetal clonotypes persist, this study deep-sequenced TCR alpha and beta repertoires from monozygotic twins, from unrelated adults of various ages, and from cord blood. To rule out contamination, replicate twin experiments were performed at different times with different library preparation protocols. The investigation overall reported the following: Invariant T cells such as MAIT and iNKT could partly confound zero-insertion analyses, though diverse VJ usage argued against this for most clonotypes. Out-of-frame TCR alpha sharing in monozygotic twins was systematically underestimated by recombination models, whereas sharing between unrelated individuals was in agreement with the recombination models. Excess twin sharing in beta out-of-frame sequences was weaker because fewer shared sequences lowered the signal-to-noise ratio. Abundant cord blood beta clonotypes had fewer insertions, young adult naive repertoires showed a similar but weaker trend, and memory repertoires showed no such trend. Compared with coincidental sharing between unrelated individuals, an excess of low generation-probability sequences was observed among out-of-frame TCR alpha sequences shared between twins. Because the same donors could not be followed over many years, the conclusions depended on cross-sectional statistical analysis.

The method was 5' RACE. The run used an Illumina HiSeq 2000. A universal primer binding site was added through template switching, and the final cDNA carried a unique molecular identifier so that TCR cDNA molecules could be counted accurately. First-strand cDNA for TCR alpha and beta chains was synthesized from specific primers in the conserved constant-segment region. To control for contamination, every cDNA library carried two barcodes: a SMART-Mk sample barcode plus Illumina barcodes. TruSeq adapter sequences along with Illumina sample barcodes were introduced in two successive PCR steps. The TCR alpha and beta cDNA libraries were sequenced on the Illumina HiSeq platform using custom primers. Concerning the study's data processing: MiGEC was used to process raw reads and extract unique molecular identifiers, and MiXCR was used to find CDR3 positions. For each individual, recombination models were inferred using an EM algorithm with the repgenHMM and IGoR tools. The tcR package in R was used for shared clonotype analysis, with sharing normalized by the product of cloneset sizes. To study raw recombination without the effects of thymic and clonal selection, out-of-frame nonproductive sequences were analyzed. TCRdb reprocessing: public reads trimmed at Q25 with fastp, clones called with MiXCR, in-frame beta chains kept. When rows share a CDR3 protein, they turn into one entry using the most common DNA and genes. For this entry, the V and J calls and clone size follow TCRdb and not the study's own pipeline. The sample table records approximately 530,000 distinct CDR3 sequences; about a fifth of these occur just once. The ten largest clones represent about 0.48% of the sample.

Every donor was a healthy Caucasian. The twin cohort consisted of three pairs of female monozygotic twins, all aged roughly 18 to 30 years. Positive isolation kits from Invitrogen were used to isolate the CD4+ and CD8+ T cell populations. Concerning this clonotype itself: Its antigen specificity is not known. No quality values exist for individual bases; no much larger clone is one base distant.

These records were also assigned to another study, of yellow fever vaccine responses in identical twins. The second study reports: The T cell response to vaccination in identical twins was reported by the authors to appear partly convergent and partly personalized. The study precisely tracked vaccine-responding T cell clones in identical twins.

The sample consisted of CD4+ T cells sorted from blood. The origin of this receptor is a young woman in good health.

The nucleotide sequence reads as follows: TGTGCCAGCAGTGGCTCCCTGGGGGAGTTCTTC. This yields the protein CASSGSLGEFF. Recombination connected TRBV6-5 to TRBJ2-1, with the D gene possibly TRBD1 or TRBD2, each one fitting 5 bases. CDR1 and CDR2 were assigned from the germline V gene as MNHEY and SVGAGI. The V end loses 5 bases and the J end loses 14 bases, and a stretch of 13 bases separates them. Including cysteine and phenylalanine, the CDR3 has 11 amino acids. CDR3 DNA only is kept here, 33 bases in frame from base 1.